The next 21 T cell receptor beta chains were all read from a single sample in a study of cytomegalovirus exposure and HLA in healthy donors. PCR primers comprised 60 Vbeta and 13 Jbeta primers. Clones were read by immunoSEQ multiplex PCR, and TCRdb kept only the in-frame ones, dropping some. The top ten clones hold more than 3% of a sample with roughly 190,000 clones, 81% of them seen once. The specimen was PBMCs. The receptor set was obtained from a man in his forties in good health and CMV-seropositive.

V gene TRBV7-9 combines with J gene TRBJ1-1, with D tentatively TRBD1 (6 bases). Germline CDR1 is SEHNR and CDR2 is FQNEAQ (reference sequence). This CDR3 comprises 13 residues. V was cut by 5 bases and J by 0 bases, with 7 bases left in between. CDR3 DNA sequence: TGTGCCAGCAGCGGACAGCTGAACACTGAAGCTTTCTTT. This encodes CASSGQLNTEAFF.

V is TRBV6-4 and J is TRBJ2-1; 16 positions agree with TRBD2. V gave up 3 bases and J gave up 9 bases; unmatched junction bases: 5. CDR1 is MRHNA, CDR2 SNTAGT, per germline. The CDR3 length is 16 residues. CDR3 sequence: CASSEGTSGGAGEQFF. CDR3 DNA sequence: TGTGCCAGCAGTGAGGGGACTAGCGGGGGGGCCGGTGAGCAGTTCTTC.

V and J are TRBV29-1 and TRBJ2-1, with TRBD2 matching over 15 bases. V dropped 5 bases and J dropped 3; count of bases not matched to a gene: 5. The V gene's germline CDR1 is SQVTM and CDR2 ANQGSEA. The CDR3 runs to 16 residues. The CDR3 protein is CSVLGLAGGGYNEQFF. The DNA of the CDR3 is TGCAGCGTTCTCGGACTAGCGGGAGGGGGCTACAATGAGCAGTTCTTC.

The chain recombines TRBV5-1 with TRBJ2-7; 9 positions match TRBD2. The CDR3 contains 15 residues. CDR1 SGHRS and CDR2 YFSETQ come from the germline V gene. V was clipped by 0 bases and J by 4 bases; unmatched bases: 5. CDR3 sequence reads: CASSLVPSGNYEQYF. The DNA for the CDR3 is TGCGCCAGCAGCTTGGTTCCTAGCGGGAATTACGAGCAGTACTTC.

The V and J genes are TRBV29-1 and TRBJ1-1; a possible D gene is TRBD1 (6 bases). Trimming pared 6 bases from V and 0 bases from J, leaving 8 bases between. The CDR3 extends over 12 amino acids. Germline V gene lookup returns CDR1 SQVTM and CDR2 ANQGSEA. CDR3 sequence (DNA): TGCAGCGTCCGGACAGTGAACACTGAAGCTTTCTTT. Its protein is CSVRTVNTEAFF.

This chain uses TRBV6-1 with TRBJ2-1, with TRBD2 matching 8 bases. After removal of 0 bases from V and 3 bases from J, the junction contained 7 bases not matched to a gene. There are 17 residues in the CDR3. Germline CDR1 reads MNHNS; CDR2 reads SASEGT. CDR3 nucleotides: TGTGCCAGCAGTGAAGCTTTCACTAGCGGATTCTACAATGAGCAGTTCTTC. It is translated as CASSEAFTSGFYNEQFF.

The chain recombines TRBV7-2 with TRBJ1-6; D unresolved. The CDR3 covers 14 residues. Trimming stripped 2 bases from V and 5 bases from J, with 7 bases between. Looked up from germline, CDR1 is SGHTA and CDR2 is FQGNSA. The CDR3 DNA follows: TGTGCCAGCAGCTTATTCGGGGATAATTCACCCCTCCACTTT. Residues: CASSLFGDNSPLHF.

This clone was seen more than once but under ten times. The CDR3 DNA is TGCGCCAGCAGCTTTGGTGGGGGAGGGGCCCGGCAAGAGACCCAGTACTTC. It translates to CASSFGGGGARQETQYF. The chain joins TRBV5-1 to TRBJ2-5, with 7 bases identical to TRBD2. After removal of 2 bases from V and 2 bases from J, the junction contained 12 bases not matched to a gene. The CDR3 covers 17 residues. From germline, CDR1 is SGHRS and CDR2 YFSETQ.

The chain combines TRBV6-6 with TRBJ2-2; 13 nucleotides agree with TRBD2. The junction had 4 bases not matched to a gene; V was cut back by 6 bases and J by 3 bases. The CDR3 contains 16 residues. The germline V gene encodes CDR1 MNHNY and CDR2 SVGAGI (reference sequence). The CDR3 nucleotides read TGTGCCAGCAGATCACTAGCGGGAGGGCACACCGGGGAGCTGTTTTTT. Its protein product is CASRSLAGGHTGELFF.

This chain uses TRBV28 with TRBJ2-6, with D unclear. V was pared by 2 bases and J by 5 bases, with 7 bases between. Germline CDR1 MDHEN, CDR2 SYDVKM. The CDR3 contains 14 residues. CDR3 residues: CASSLPPWANVLTF. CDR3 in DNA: TGTGCCAGCAGTTTACCCCCCTGGGCCAACGTCCTGACTTTC.

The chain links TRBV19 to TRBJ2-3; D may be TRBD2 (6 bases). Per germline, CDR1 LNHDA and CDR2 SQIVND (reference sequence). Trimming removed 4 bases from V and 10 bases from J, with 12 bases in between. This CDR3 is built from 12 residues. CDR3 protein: CASSKERVAQYF. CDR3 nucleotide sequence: TGTGCCAGTAGTAAAGAGCGGGTGGCGCAGTATTTT.

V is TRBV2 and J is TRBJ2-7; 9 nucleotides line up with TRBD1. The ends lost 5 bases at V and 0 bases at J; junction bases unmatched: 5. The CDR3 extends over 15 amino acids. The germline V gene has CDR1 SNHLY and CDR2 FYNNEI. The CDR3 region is CASSTPGQGSYEQYF. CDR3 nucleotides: TGTGCCAGCAGTACGCCGGGACAGGGCTCCTACGAGCAGTACTTC.

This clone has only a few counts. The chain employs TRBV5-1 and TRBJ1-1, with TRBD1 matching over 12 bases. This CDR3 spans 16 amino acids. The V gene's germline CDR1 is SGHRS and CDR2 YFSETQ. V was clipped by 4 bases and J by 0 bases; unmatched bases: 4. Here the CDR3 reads CASSPGQGAMNTEAFF. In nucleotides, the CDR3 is TGCGCCAGCAGCCCGGGACAGGGGGCCATGAACACTGAAGCTTTCTTT.

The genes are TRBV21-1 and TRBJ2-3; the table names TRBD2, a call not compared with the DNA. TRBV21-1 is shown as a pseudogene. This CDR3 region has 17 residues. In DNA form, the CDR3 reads TGTGCCAGCAACCCGATAGTTAGCGGCTCCTACACAGATACGCAGTATTTT. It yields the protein CASNPIVSGSYTDTQYF.

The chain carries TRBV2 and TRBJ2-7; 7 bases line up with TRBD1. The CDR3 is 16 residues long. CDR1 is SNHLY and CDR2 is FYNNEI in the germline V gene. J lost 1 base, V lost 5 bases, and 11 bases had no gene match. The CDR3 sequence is CASSQQGQGSSYEQYF. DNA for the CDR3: TGTGCCAGCAGTCAACAGGGGCAAGGAAGTTCCTACGAGCAGTACTTC.

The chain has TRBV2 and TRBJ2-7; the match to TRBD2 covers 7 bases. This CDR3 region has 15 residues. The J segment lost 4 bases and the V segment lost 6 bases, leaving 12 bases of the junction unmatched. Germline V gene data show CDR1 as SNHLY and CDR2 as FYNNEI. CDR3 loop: CASSAIFGRLYEQYF. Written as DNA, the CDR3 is TGTGCCAGCAGCGCGATATTCGGGAGGCTATACGAGCAGTACTTC.

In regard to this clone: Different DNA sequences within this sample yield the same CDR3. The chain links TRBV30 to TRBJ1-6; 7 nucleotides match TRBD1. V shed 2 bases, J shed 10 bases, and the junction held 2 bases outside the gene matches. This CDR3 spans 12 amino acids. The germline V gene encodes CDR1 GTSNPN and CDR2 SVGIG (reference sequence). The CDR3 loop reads CAWSKQGSPLHF. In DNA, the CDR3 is TGTGCCTGGAGTAAACAGGGGTCACCCCTCCACTTT. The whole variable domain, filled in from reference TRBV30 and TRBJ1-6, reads SQTIHQWPATLVQPVGSPLSLECTVEGTSNPNLYWYRQAAGRGLQLLFYSVGIGQISSEVPQNLSASRPQDRQFILSSKKLLLSDSGFYLCAWSKQGSPLHFGNGTRLTVT.

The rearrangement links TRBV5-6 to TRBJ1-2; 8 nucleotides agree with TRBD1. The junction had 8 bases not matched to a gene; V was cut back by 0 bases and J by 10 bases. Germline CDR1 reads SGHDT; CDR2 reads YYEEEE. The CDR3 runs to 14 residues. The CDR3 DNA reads TGTGCCAGCAGCTTGGTTGATCGGGACAGGATCTACACCTTC. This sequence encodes CASSLVDRDRIYTF.

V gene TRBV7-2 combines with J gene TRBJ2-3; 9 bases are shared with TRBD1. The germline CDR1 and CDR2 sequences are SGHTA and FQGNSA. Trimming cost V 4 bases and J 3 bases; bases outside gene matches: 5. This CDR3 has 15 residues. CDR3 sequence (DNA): TGTGCCAGCAGCTCATCGGGACAGGGAACAGATACGCAGTATTTT. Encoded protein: CASSSSGQGTDTQYF.

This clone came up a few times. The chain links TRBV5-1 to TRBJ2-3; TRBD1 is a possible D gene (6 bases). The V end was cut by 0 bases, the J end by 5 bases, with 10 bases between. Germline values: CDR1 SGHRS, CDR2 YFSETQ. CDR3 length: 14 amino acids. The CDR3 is CASSLGQGKDTQYF. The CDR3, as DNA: TGCGCCAGCAGCTTGGGTCAGGGGAAAGATACGCAGTATTTT. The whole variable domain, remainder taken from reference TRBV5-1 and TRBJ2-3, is KAGVTQTPRYLIKTRGQQVTLSCSPISGHRSVSWYQQTPGQGLQFLFEYFSETQRNKGNFPGRFSGRQFSNSRSEMNVSTLELGDSALYLCASSLGQGKDTQYFGPGTRLTVL.

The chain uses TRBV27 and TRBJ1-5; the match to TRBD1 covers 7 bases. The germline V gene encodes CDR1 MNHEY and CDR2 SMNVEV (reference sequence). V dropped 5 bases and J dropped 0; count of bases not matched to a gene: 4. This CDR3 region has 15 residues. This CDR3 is CASSTRTGSNQPQHF. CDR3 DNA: TGTGCCAGCAGTACTCGGACAGGTAGCAATCAGCCCCAGCATTTT.